A selection of T cell receptor beta chains follows, all from one sample in a study of cytomegalovirus exposure and HLA in healthy donors. TCRdb's table, derived via immunoSEQ multiplex PCR, lists solely in-frame clones and lacks some. The table shows a few hundred thousand clones, with 85% to 95% occurring only once. Input material: PBMCs. The receptors were sampled from a girl aged 2 to 9 in good health and CMV-seronegative. The CDR3 runs from the conserved cysteine through the conserved F or W. The order of the fields is V gene, CDR3 protein.

v_call: TRBV15; cdr3_aa: CATSRRGLAGVYNEQFF
v_call: TRBV15; cdr3_aa: CATSRSRVAGGQFF
v_call: TRBV27; cdr3_aa: CASTASGTRGSPLHF
v_call: TRBV11-2; cdr3_aa: CASSHWDSYTGELFF
v_call: TRBV9; cdr3_aa: CASSGGLFDEQYF
v_call: TRBV27; cdr3_aa: CASSRQILETDTQYF
v_call: TRBV27; cdr3_aa: CASSPEGGESEKLFF
v_call: TRBV7-9; cdr3_aa: CASSPPGGNQPQHF
v_call: TRBV30; cdr3_aa: CAWSYQHHEQYF
v_call: TRBV7-9; cdr3_aa: CASSWGGQGMHNEQFF
v_call: TRBV13; cdr3_aa: CASSLAGPTRGGTDTQYF
v_call: TRBV18; cdr3_aa: CASSLERSYGYTF
v_call: TRBV5-1; cdr3_aa: CASSLGQGNDEQYF
v_call: TRBV2; cdr3_aa: CASSGSRGRETQYF
v_call: TRBV6-6; cdr3_aa: CASSYPPRVKLFF
v_call: TRBV12-5; cdr3_aa: CASGLVLGGTYNEQFF
v_call: TRBV4-1; cdr3_aa: CASSHAGGTEAFF
v_call: TRBV7-9; cdr3_aa: CASSLLEGAQETQYF
v_call: TRBV5-1; cdr3_aa: CASPSHRGSDEQFF
v_call: TRBV27; cdr3_aa: CASRLAGIYNEQFF
v_call: TRBV30; cdr3_aa: CAWRFSLSGNTIYF
v_call: TRBV10-2; cdr3_aa: CASSESRAAGQPQHF
v_call: TRBV6-5; cdr3_aa: CASSEAYTQYF
v_call: TRBV5-6; cdr3_aa: CASSEGSVIYGYTF
v_call: TRBV7-9; cdr3_aa: CASSLAWNTEAFF
v_call: TRBV19; cdr3_aa: CASSIDRDEQFF
v_call: TRBV10-3; cdr3_aa: CAISRGTGENTEAFF
v_call: TRBV2; cdr3_aa: CASNLVPRDNEQFF
v_call: TRBV6-6; cdr3_aa: CASGNRDSSNQPQHF
v_call: TRBV6-1; cdr3_aa: CASSEARHETQYF
v_call: TRBV5-1; cdr3_aa: CASSPQDSANTEAFF
v_call: TRBV28; cdr3_aa: CASSLTPSGDYYGYTF
v_call: TRBV4-1; cdr3_aa: CASSQVLGSGISSYEQYF
v_call: TRBV5-5; cdr3_aa: CASSFGTGLGGTGELFF
v_call: TRBV14; cdr3_aa: CASSQAGLAKNIQYF
v_call: TRBV19; cdr3_aa: CASSIVSGGEAFF
v_call: TRBV7-9; cdr3_aa: CASSPLYEQYF
v_call: TRBV6-5; cdr3_aa: CASRNRGNTEAFF
v_call: TRBV6-5; cdr3_aa: CASSNGQGNQPQHF
v_call: TRBV6-4; cdr3_aa: CASPFQGAYEQYF
v_call: TRBV13; cdr3_aa: CASSTQAAEEQFF
v_call: TRBV20-1; cdr3_aa: CSAGDGTEAFF
v_call: TRBV19; cdr3_aa: CASSIGTVQETQYF
v_call: TRBV28; cdr3_aa: CASSLSGANYGYTF
v_call: TRBV9; cdr3_aa: CASSVGTGESPHGYTF
v_call: TRBV6-5; cdr3_aa: CASSTLSGRRYEQYF
v_call: TRBV6-6; cdr3_aa: CASSMSTWTADTQYF
v_call: TRBV15; cdr3_aa: CATSRAEETQYF
v_call: TRBV7-8; cdr3_aa: CASSTTGGDPGNTIYF
v_call: TRBV5-1; cdr3_aa: CASSLEAGGVYEQYF